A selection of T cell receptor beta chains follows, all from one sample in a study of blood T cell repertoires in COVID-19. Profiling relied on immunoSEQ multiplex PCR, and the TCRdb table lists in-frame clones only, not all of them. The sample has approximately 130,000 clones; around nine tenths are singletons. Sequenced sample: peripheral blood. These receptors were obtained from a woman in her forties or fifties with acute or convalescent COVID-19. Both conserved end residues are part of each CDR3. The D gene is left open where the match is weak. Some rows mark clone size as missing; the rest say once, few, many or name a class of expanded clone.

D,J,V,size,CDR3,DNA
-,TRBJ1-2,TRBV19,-,CASTSTGRGYTF,TGTGCCAGTACCTCGACAGGTCGAGGCTACACCTTC
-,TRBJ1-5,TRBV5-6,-,CASSLSSGQPQHF,TGTGCCAGTAGCCTTAGCTCGGGTCAGCCCCAGCATTTT
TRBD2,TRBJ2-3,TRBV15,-,CATSRGLAHATDTQYF,TGTGCCACCAGCAGAGGACTAGCGCACGCCACAGATACGCAGTATTTT
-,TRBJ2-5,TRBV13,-,CASSSGTPEFAQYF,TGTGCCAGCAGCTCCGGGACTCCCGAATTTGCCCAGTACTTC
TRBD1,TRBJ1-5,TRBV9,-,CASSADRGNQPQHF,TGTGCCAGCAGCGCGGACAGGGGGAATCAGCCCCAGCATTTT
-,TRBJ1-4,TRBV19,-,CASTRGATNEKLFF,TGTGCCAGTACCCGAGGTGCAACTAATGAAAAACTGTTTTTT
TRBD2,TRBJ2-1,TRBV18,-,CASSPLLPAGGLIEQFF,TGTGCCAGCTCACCCCTACTACCAGCGGGGGGGCTTATTGAGCAGTTCTTC
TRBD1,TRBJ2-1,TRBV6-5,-,CASSYRDSYNEQFF,TGTGCCAGCAGTTACCGGGACAGCTACAATGAGCAGTTCTTC
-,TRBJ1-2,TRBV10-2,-,CASSDQGPYGYTF,TGCGCCAGCAGTGATCAGGGGCCCTACGGCTACACCTTC
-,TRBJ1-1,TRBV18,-,CASSTNGMQDTEAFF,TGTGCCAGCTCTACCAACGGGATGCAGGACACTGAAGCTTTCTTT
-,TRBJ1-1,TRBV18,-,CASSPPVTANTEAFF,TGTGCCAGCTCACCACCCGTGACAGCGAACACTGAAGCTTTCTTT
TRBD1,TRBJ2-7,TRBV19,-,CASSITGQGAYQYF,TGTGCCAGTAGTATAACCGGACAGGGGGCTTACCAGTACTTC
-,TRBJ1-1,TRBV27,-,CASSLYGGLVSTEAFF,TGTGCCAGCTCCCTCTACGGGGGGCTGGTAAGCACTGAAGCTTTCTTT
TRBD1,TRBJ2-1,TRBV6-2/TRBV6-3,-,CASSYSGQGSFYNEQFF,TGTGCCAGCAGTTACTCAGGACAGGGGTCGTTCTACAATGAGCAGTTCTTC
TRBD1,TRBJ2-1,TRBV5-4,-,CASRRTGNGVQGEQFF,TGTGCCAGCAGGCGGACAGGGAACGGCGTACAAGGTGAGCAGTTCTTC
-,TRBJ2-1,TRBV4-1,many,CASSQLGARIEQFF,TGCGCCAGCAGCCAACTGGGGGCCAGAATCGAGCAGTTCTTC
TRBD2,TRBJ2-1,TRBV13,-,CASSLRLAGSNEQFF,TGTGCCAGCAGCTTAAGACTAGCGGGGAGTAATGAGCAGTTCTTC
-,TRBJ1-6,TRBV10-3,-,CAISESEGVGSTLHF,TGTGCCATCAGTGAGTCTGAGGGGGTTGGTTCGACCCTCCACTTT
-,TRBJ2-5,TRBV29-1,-,CSVENLSGTQYF,TGCAGCGTTGAGAATCTAAGCGGGACCCAGTACTTC
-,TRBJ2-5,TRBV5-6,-,CASSFTGETQYF,TGTGCCAGCAGCTTCACGGGAGAGACCCAGTACTTC
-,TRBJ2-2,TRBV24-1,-,CATSDGRIPTGELFF,TGTGCCACCAGTGATGGGAGGATCCCCACCGGGGAGCTGTTTTTT
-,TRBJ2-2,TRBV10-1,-,CASSERLAGELFF,TGCGCCAGCAGTGAGCGGCTAGCCGGGGAGCTGTTTTTT
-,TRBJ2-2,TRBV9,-,CASAPLFAGTGELFF,TGTGCCAGCGCGCCCCTTTTTGCGGGCACCGGGGAGCTGTTTTTT